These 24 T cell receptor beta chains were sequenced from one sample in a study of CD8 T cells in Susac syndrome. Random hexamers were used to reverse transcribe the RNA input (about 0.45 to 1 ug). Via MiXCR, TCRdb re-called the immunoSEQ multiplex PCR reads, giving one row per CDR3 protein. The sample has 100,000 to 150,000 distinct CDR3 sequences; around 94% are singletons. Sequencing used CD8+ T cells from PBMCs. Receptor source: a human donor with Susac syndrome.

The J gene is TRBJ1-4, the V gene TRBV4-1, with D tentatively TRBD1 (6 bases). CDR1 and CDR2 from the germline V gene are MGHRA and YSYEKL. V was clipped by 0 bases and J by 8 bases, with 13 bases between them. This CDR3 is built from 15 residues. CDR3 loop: CASSQEGTIGEKLFF. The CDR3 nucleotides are TGCGCCAGCAGCCAAGAGGGGACAATCGGGGAAAAACTGTTTTTT.

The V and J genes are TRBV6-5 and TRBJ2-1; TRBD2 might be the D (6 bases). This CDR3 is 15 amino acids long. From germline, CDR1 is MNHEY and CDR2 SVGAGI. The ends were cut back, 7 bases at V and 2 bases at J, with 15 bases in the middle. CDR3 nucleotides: TGTGCCAGCAATCCCCAGACTAGACCCTACAATGAGCAGTTCTTC. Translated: CASNPQTRPYNEQFF.

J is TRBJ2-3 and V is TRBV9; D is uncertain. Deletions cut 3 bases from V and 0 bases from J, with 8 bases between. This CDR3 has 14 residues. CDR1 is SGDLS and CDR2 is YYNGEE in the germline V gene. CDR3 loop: CASSARSSTDTQYF. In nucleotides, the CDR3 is TGTGCCAGCAGCGCAAGAAGTAGCACAGATACGCAGTATTTT. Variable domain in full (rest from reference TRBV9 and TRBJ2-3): DSGVTQTPKHLITATGQRVTLRCSPRSGDLSVYWYQQSLDQGLQFLIQYYNGEERAKGNILERFSAQQFPDLHSELNLSSLELGDSALYFCASSARSSTDTQYFGPGTRLTVL.

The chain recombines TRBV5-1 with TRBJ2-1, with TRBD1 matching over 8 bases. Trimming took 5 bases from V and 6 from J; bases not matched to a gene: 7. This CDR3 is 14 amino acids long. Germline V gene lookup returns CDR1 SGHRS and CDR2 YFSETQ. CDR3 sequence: CASSYGQGGNEQFF. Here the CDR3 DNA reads TGCGCCAGCAGTTATGGACAGGGAGGCAATGAGCAGTTCTTC.

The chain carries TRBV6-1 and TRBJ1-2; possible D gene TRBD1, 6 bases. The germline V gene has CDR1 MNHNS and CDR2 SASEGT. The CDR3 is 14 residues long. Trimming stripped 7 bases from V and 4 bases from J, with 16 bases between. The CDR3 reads CASNPRTAFYGYTF. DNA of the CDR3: TGTGCCAGCAATCCAAGGACAGCGTTCTATGGCTACACCTTC.

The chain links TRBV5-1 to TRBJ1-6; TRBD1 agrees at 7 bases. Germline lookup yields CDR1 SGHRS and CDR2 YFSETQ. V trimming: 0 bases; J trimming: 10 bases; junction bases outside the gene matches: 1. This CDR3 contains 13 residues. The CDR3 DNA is TGCGCCAGCAGCTTGGTACAGGGGTCACCCCTCCACTTT. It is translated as CASSLVQGSPLHF.

The CDR3, as DNA: TGTGCCAGCAGGCTAGCGGGAGTTACAGATACGCAGTATTTT. Its protein is CASRLAGVTDTQYF. The chain recombines TRBV12-3 or TRBV12-4 with TRBJ2-3; 10 nucleotides line up with TRBD2. J gave up 3 bases and V 6 bases, and 3 bases lay outside the gene matches. This CDR3 contains 14 residues.

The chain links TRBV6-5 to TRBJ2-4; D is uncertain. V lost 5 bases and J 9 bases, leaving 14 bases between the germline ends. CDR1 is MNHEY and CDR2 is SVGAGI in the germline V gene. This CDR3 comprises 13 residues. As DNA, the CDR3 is TGTGCCAGCAGTGACGGAACGCCCAGCATTCAGTACTTC. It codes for CASSDGTPSIQYF.

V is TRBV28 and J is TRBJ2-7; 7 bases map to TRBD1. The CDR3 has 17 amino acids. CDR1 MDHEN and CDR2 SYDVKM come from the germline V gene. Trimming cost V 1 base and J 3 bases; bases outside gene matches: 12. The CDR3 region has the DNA TGTGCCAGCAGTTTATCCCTCTCCGACAGGGCGGGCTACGAGCAGTACTTC. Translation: CASSLSLSDRAGYEQYF.

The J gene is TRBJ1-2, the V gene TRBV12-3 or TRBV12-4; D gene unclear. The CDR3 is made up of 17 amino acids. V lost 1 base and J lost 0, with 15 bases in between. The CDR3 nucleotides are TGTGCCAGCAGTTTAGTGGGCGGATCGTCAGCTAACTATGGCTACACCTTC. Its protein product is CASSLVGGSSANYGYTF.

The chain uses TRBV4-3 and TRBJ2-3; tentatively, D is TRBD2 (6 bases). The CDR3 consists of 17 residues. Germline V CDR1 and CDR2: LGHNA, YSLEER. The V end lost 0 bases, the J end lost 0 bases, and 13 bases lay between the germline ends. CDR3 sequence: CASSQDWSGSSTDTQYF. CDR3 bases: TGCGCCAGCAGCCAAGATTGGAGCGGGTCTAGCACAGATACGCAGTATTTT.

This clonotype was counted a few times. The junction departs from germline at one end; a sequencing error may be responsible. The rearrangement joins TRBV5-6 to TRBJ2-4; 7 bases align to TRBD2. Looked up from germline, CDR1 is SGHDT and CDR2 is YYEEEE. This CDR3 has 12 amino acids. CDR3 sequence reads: CASSLGRDIQYF. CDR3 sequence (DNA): TGTGCTAGCAGCTTGGGGAGGGACATTCAGTACTTC.

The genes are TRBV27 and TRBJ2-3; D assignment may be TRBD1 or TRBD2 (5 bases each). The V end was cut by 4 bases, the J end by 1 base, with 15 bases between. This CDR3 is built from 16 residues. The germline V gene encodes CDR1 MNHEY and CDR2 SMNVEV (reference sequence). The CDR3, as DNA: TGTGCCAGCAGTTCTCAGGGACCTCTGGGCACAGATACGCAGTATTTT. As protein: CASSSQGPLGTDTQYF.

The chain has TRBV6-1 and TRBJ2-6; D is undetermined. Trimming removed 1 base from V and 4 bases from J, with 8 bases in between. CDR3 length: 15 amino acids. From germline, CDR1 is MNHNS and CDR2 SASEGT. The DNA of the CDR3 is TGTGCCAGCAGTGAAGAGCAGGACGGGGCCAACGTCCTGACTTTC. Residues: CASSEEQDGANVLTF.

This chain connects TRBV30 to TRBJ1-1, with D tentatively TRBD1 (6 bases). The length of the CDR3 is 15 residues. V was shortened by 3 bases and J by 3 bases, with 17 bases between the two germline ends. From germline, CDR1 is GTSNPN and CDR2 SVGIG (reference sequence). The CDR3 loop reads CAWSTPQGVYTEAFF. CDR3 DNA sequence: TGTGCCTGGAGCACCCCACAGGGTGTATACACTGAAGCTTTCTTT.

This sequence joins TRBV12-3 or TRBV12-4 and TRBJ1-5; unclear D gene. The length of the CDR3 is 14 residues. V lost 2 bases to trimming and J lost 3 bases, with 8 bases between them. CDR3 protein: CASSLSPTNQPQHF. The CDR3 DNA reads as TGTGCCAGCAGTTTAAGTCCCACCAATCAGCCCCAGCATTTT.

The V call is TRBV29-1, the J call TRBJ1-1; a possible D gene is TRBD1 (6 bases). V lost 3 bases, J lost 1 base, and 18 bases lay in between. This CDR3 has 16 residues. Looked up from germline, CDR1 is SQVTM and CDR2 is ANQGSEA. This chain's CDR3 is CSVDPGHSMKNTEAFF. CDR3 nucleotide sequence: TGCAGCGTTGACCCGGGACACTCAATGAAGAACACTGAAGCTTTCTTT.

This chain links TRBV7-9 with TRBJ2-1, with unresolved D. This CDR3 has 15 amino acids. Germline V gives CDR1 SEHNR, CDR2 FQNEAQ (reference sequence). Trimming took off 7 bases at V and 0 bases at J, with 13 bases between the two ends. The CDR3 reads CASTLHRSSYNEQFF. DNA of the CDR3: TGTGCCAGCACCCTACACCGCAGCTCCTACAATGAGCAGTTCTTC.

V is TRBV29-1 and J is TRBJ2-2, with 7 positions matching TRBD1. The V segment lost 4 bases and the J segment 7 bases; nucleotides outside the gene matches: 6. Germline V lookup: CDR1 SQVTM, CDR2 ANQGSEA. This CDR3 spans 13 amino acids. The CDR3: CSVGTGVGGELFF. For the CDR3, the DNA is TGCAGCGTTGGAACAGGGGTGGGCGGGGAGCTGTTTTTT.

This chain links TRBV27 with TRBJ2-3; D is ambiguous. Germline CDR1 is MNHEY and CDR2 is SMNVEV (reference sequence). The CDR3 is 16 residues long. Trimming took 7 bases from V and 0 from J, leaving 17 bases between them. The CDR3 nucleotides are TGTGCCAGCACCCCGTCCCCGGACCGGAGCACAGATACGCAGTATTTT. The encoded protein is CASTPSPDRSTDTQYF.

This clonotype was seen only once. CDR3 bases: TGTGCCAGCGGTTGGGGGGGATACGGCTACACCTTC. This sequence encodes CASGWGGYGYTF. The chain combines TRBV28 with TRBJ1-2; possible D gene TRBD1, 5 bases. The CDR3 sequence is 12 residues long. V lost 8 bases and J 8 bases, leaving 15 bases between the germline ends. CDR1 is MDHEN and CDR2 is SYDVKM in the germline V gene.

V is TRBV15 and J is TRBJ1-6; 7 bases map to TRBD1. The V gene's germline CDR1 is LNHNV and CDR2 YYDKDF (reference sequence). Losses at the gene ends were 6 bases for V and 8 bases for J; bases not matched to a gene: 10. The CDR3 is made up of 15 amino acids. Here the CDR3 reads CATRSRWQGDSPLHF. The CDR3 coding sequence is TGTGCCACCAGATCGCGGTGGCAGGGGGATTCACCCCTCCACTTT. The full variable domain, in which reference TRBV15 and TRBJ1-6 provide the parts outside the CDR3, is DAMVIQNPRYQVTQFGKPVTLSCSQTLNHNVMYWYQQKSSQAPKLLFHYYDKDFNNEADTPDNFQSRRPNTSFCFLDIRSPGLGDTAMYLCATRSRWQGDSPLHFGNGTRLTVT.

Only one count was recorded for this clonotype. In DNA form, the CDR3 reads TGTGCCAGCAGCTTGACTAGCGCAGAGACCCAGTACTTC. It yields the protein CASSLTSAETQYF. The chain is built from TRBV7-3 and TRBJ2-5, with TRBD2 matching over 8 bases. The CDR3 consists of 13 residues. CDR1 and CDR2 (germline): SGHTA, FQGTGA. Trimming at V came to 3 bases and at J to 4 bases, leaving 1 base not matched to a gene.

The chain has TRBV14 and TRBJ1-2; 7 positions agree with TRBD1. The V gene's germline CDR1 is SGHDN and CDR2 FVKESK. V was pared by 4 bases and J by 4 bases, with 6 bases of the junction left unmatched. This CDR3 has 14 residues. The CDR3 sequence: CASSRTGETYGYTF. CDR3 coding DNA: TGTGCCAGCAGCCGAACAGGGGAAACCTATGGCTACACCTTC. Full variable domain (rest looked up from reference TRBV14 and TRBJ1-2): EAGVTQFPSHSVIEKGQTVTLRCDPISGHDNLYWYRRVMGKEIKFLLHFVKESKQDESGMPNNRFLAERTGGTYSTLKVQPAELEDSGVYFCASSRTGETYGYTFGSGTRLTVV.